Sequencing of this T cell receptor (beta chain) was carried out in a study of cytomegalovirus exposure and HLA in healthy donors. The wider study: Counted in an early data release were approximately 85 million unique TCRs from HLA-typed donors. Findings and caveats of the study: V- and J-gene trimming in TCR beta was tied to a missense DCLRE1C variant by an analysis performed later.

The length of the CDR3 is 17 residues. CDR1 MNHNS and CDR2 SASEGT come from the germline V gene. V dropped 0 bases and J dropped 3 bases, with 18 bases sitting between them. Notes on this clone: Its antigen is unidentified.

The study ran its PCR with 60 Vbeta and 13 Jbeta primers. Sequenced by immunoSEQ multiplex PCR; TCRdb stores in-frame clones only, minus some. The table has over 150,000 clones, roughly 84% seen once. The chain recombines TRBV6-1 with TRBJ2-7; D perhaps matches TRBD1 (5 bases). The TCR sequence derives from a girl in the first two years of life in good health and CMV-seronegative. Sequenced sample: PBMCs. The CDR3 DNA reads as TGTGCCAGCAGTGAAGCCGACAGATACCCAGATCTCTACGAGCAGTACTTC. Translation gives CASSEADRYPDLYEQYF.